The rows below give T cell receptor beta chains drawn from one sample of a study of human T cells and chemical hapten exposure. TCRdb redid the calling of the RACE reads with MiXCR, one entry per CDR3 protein. This sample has about 34,000 distinct CDR3 sequences, with under 13% found just once. Source: whole blood, taken in connection with sensitization to the hapten diphenylcyclopropenone (DPC). The receptors here all came from a middle-aged man with alopecia areata. Some clones in this sample may be carry-over from other donors' samples. Each CDR3 is given with its conserved first and last residue. The D gene is left open where the match is weak. Clone size is shown for a subset of rows, as once, few, many or a class of expanded clone.

d_gene,v_gene,j_gene,abundance,CDR3aa,CDR3nt
NA,TRBV12-3/TRBV12-4,TRBJ1-5,NA,CASSLYSDSNQPQHF,TGTGCCAGCAGTTTGTATTCGGATAGCAATCAGCCCCAGCATTTT
TRBD1,TRBV20-1,TRBJ1-5,few,CSASPGTGYNQPQHF,TGCAGTGCTAGCCCGGGGACAGGGTACAATCAGCCCCAGCATTTT
TRBD1,TRBV20-1,TRBJ2-1,many,CSALDRGRRIGNEQFF,TGCAGTGCTTTGGACAGGGGGCGCCGGATTGGCAATGAGCAGTTCTTC
NA,TRBV12-3/TRBV12-4,TRBJ1-1,few,CASAPRAGTEAFF,TGTGCCAGCGCCCCTAGGGCGGGCACTGAAGCTTTCTTT
NA,TRBV7-2,TRBJ2-1,many,CASTEGTHSNEQFF,TGTGCCAGCACCGAAGGGACTCACTCCAATGAGCAGTTCTTC
NA,TRBV6-5,TRBJ1-4,NA,CASSIRTDEKLFF,TGTGCCAGCAGTATCCGGACAGATGAAAAACTGTTTTTT
TRBD1,TRBV28,TRBJ2-1,NA,CASSSAQGQGNEQFF,TGTGCCAGCAGTTCAGCACAGGGACAGGGGAATGAGCAGTTCTTC
TRBD1,TRBV28,TRBJ1-5,many,CASSSSGTGVQPQHF,TGTGCCAGCAGTTCCTCTGGGACAGGGGTCCAGCCCCAGCATTTT
NA,TRBV18,TRBJ2-7,many,CASSSSYEQYF,TGTGCCAGCTCGTCCTCCTACGAGCAGTACTTC
NA,TRBV25-1,TRBJ2-3,many,CASSVGGTQYF,TGTGCCAGCAGTGTGGGTGGTACGCAGTATTTT
TRBD1,TRBV7-9,TRBJ1-1,many,CAGETGENTEAFF,TGTGCCGGGGAGACAGGGGAGAACACTGAAGCTTTCTTT
TRBD2,TRBV29-1,TRBJ2-1,few,CSGTSLSGRGSGQFF,TGCAGCGGTACTAGCCTTAGCGGGAGGGGTAGTGGGCAGTTCTTC
NA,TRBV27,TRBJ1-6,many,CASTDSYNSPLHF,TGTGCCAGCACGGACAGCTATAATTCACCCCTCCACTTT
NA,TRBV19,TRBJ1-5,NA,CASRDVFNSNQPQHF,TGTGCCAGTAGGGACGTTTTTAATAGCAATCAGCCCCAGCATTTT
NA,TRBV4-3,TRBJ1-2,many,CASSQDGQGIYGYTF,TGCGCCAGCAGCCAAGACGGGCAGGGGATCTATGGCTACACCTTC
NA,TRBV28,TRBJ2-4,few,CASSLPQDSKNIQYF,TGTGCCAGCAGTCTCCCACAGGACAGCAAAAACATTCAGTACTTC
NA,TRBV6-5,TRBJ1-3,many,CASSYSTEEAGNTIYF,TGTGCCAGCAGTTACTCGACGGAGGAGGCTGGAAACACCATATATTTT
NA,TRBV18,TRBJ1-2,NA,CASSPSGRNNYGYTF,TGTGCCAGCTCACCTTCCGGGAGGAATAACTATGGCTACACCTTC
NA,TRBV5-1,TRBJ2-7,many,CASSTRGESAEQYF,TGCGCCAGCAGCACCCGCGGGGAGTCCGCCGAGCAGTACTTC
NA,TRBV20-1,TRBJ2-7,few,CSASPLRGSYEQYF,TGCAGTGCTAGTCCACTGAGAGGCTCCTACGAGCAGTACTTC
NA,TRBV5-6,TRBJ2-4,many,CASTLGPNREGLAKNIQYF,TGTGCCAGCACCCTTGGCCCCAACAGGGAGGGGCTAGCCAAAAACATTCAGTACTTC
NA,TRBV4-3,TRBJ2-1,few,CASSQARGANEQFF,TGCGCCAGCAGCCAAGCACGAGGGGCGAATGAGCAGTTCTTC
NA,TRBV4-1,TRBJ1-4,many,CASSLNPGPGNEKLFF,TGCGCCAGCAGCCTCAATCCGGGCCCCGGGAATGAAAAACTGTTTTTT
NA,TRBV6-5,TRBJ1-2,few,CASRSQGYGYTF,TGTGCCAGCCGATCCCAGGGGTATGGCTACACCTTC
NA,TRBV28,TRBJ2-7,many,CASSSNAPAEEYF,TGTGCCAGCAGTTCCAACGCCCCCGCCGAGGAGTACTTC
TRBD1,TRBV29-1,TRBJ1-1,many,CSVGQGQGTEAFF,TGCAGCGTTGGGCAGGGACAGGGGACTGAAGCTTTCTTT
TRBD1,TRBV5-4,TRBJ2-3,NA,CASSYRQGSSPDTQYF,TGTGCCAGCAGCTATCGACAGGGGTCCTCCCCAGATACGCAGTATTTT
NA,TRBV5-1,TRBJ2-1,many,CASRVGGSYNEQFF,TGCGCCAGCAGGGTGGGGGGCTCCTACAATGAGCAGTTCTTC
NA,TRBV7-2,TRBJ2-7,many,CASSQATSGAYF,TGTGCCAGCAGCCAGGCCACGTCTGGGGCATACTTC
TRBD1,TRBV7-3,TRBJ2-6,many,CASSLRGTGILSSGANVLTF,TGTGCCAGCAGCTTAAGAGGGACAGGGATACTCAGCTCTGGGGCCAACGTCCTGACTTTC
TRBD1,TRBV6-5,TRBJ2-7,many,CASSQNRGTGHYEQYF,TGTGCCAGCAGCCAAAATCGCGGGACAGGGCATTACGAGCAGTACTTC
TRBD1,TRBV29-1,TRBJ1-1,NA,CSVGQFEITEAFF,TGCAGCGTGGGACAGTTTGAGATCACTGAAGCTTTCTTT
NA,TRBV5-1,TRBJ2-3,few,CASSLGRGATDTQYF,TGCGCCAGCAGCTTGGGAAGAGGGGCCACAGATACGCAGTATTTT
NA,TRBV28,TRBJ2-2,few,CASSLWFGNTGELFF,TGTGCCAGCAGTTTATGGTTCGGGAACACCGGGGAGCTGTTTTTT
NA,TRBV5-1,TRBJ1-4,many,CASRDQVAPNEKLFF,TGCGCCAGCAGGGACCAAGTCGCCCCGAATGAAAAACTGTTTTTT
TRBD1,TRBV28,TRBJ2-5,few,CASRTGGGQTQYF,TGTGCCAGCAGAACAGGGGGCGGGCAGACCCAGTACTTC
NA,TRBV7-2,TRBJ2-1,few,CASSLGHEQFF,TGTGCCAGCAGCCTGGGCCATGAGCAGTTCTTC
NA,TRBV18,TRBJ1-1,many,CASQATGPTEAFF,TGTGCCAGCCAAGCAACAGGGCCCACTGAAGCTTTCTTT
NA,TRBV5-5,TRBJ2-7,NA,CASSSITYEQYF,TGTGCCAGCAGCTCCATTACCTACGAGCAGTACTTC
NA,TRBV11-1,TRBJ2-1,NA,CASSLLGPSSYNEQFF,TGTGCCAGCAGCTTACTGGGACCAAGCTCCTACAATGAGCAGTTCTTC
NA,TRBV3-1,TRBJ2-1,many,CASSPTGSPRNNEQFF,TGTGCCAGCAGCCCCACCGGGTCACCGAGAAACAATGAGCAGTTCTTC
NA,TRBV19,TRBJ2-5,few,CASSFTKQETQYF,TGTGCCAGTAGTTTTACCAAACAAGAGACCCAGTACTTC
TRBD1,TRBV5-1,TRBJ2-7,few,CASSLVGQDYEQYF,TGCGCCAGCAGCTTGGTGGGACAGGACTACGAGCAGTACTTC
NA,TRBV20-1,TRBJ1-1,NA,CSAWTDLNLGAFF,TGCAGTGCTTGGACGGATTTAAACCTGGGAGCTTTCTTT
NA,TRBV5-1,TRBJ1-6,NA,CASSREEASNSPLHF,TGCGCCAGCAGCCGCGAGGAAGCCTCGAATTCACCCCTCCACTTT
TRBD2,TRBV12-3/TRBV12-4,TRBJ2-1,many,CASTLTSGAYNEQFF,TGTGCCAGCACCCTGACTAGCGGGGCCTACAATGAGCAGTTCTTC
NA,TRBV10-1,TRBJ2-1,many,CASSESGPYNEQFF,TGCGCCAGCAGTGAGTCGGGACCATACAATGAGCAGTTCTTC